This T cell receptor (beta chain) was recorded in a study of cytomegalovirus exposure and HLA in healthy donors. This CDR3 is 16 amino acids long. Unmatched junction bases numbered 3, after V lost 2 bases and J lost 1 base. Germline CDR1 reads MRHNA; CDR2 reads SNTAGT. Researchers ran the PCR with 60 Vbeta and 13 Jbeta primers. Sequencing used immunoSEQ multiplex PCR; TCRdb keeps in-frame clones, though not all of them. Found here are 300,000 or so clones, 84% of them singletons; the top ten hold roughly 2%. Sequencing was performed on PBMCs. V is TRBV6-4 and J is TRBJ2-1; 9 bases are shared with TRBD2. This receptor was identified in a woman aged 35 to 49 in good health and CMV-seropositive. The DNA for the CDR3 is TGTGCCAGCAGTGACCACACTAGCGGGTCCTACAATGAGCAGTTCTTC. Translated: CASSDHTSGSYNEQFF.